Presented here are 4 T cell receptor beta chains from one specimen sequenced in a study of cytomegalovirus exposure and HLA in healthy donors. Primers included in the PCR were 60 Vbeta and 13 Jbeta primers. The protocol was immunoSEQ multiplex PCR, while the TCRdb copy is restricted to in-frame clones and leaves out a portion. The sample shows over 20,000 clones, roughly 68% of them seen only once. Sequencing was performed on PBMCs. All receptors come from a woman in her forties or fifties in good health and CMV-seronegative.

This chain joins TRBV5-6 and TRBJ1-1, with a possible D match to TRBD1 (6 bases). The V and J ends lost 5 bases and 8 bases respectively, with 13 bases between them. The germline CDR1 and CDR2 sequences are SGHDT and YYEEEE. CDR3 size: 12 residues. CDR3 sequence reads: CASSSGTREAFF. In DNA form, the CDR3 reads TGTGCCAGCAGTTCCGGGACACGGGAAGCTTTCTTT.

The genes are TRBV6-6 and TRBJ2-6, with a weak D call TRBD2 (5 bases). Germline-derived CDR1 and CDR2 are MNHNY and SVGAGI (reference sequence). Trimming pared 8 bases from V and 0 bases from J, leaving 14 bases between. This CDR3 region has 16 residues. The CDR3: CASSVGRASGANVLTF. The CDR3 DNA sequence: TGTGCCAGCTCCGTTGGGCGGGCCTCTGGGGCCAACGTCCTGACTTTC.

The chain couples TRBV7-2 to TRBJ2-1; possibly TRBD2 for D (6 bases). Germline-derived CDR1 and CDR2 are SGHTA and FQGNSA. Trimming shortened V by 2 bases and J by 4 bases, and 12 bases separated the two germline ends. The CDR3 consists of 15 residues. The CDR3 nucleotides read TGTGCCAGCAGCTTAATAGCGGCCAGTTACAATGAGCAGTTCTTC. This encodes CASSLIAASYNEQFF.

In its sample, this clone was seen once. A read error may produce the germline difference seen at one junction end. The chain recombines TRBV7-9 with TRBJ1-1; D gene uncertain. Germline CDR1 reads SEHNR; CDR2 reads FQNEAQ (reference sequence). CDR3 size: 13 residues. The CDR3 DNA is TGTGCCAGCAGCTTACTAAGAGCCACTGAGGCTTTCTTT. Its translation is CASSLLRATEAFF.